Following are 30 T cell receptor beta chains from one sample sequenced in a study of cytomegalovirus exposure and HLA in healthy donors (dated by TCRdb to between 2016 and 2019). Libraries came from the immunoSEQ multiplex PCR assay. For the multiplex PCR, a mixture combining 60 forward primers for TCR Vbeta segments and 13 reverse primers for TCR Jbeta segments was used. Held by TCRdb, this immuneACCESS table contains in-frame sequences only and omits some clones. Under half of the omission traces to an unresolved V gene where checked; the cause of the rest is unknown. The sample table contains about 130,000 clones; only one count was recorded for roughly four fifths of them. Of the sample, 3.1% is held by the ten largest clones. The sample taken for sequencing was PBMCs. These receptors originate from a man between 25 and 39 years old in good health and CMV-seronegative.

The CDR3 spells CSVGELHNEQFF. The CDR3, as DNA: TGCAGCGTTGGGGAGCTACACAATGAGCAGTTCTTC. The chain joins TRBV29-1 to TRBJ2-1, with D maybe TRBD2 (5 bases). The CDR3 spans 12 residues. V was shortened by 4 bases and J by 5 bases, with 9 bases between the two germline ends. Looked up from germline, CDR1 is SQVTM and CDR2 is ANQGSEA.

CDR3 nucleotides: TGTGCCAGCAGTGCACGCCAGGGCTACGAGCAGTACTTC. This encodes CASSARQGYEQYF. The genes are TRBV6-5 and TRBJ2-7, with a weak D call TRBD1 (5 bases). Deletions cut 5 bases from V and 3 bases from J, with 11 bases between. This CDR3 comprises 13 residues. Germline values: CDR1 MNHEY, CDR2 SVGAGI.

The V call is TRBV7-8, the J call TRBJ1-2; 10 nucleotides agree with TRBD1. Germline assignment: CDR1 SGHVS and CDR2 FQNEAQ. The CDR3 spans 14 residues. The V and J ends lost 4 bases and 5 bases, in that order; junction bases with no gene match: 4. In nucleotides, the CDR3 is TGTGCCAGCAGCTCCCAGGACAGGGGGTATGGCTACACCTTC. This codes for CASSSQDRGYGYTF.

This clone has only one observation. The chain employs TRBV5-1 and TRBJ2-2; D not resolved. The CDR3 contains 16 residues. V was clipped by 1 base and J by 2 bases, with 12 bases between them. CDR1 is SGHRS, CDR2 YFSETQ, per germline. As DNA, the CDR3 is TGCGCCAGCAGCTTGCGGCAGGAAGTTAACACCGGGGAGCTGTTTTTT. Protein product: CASSLRQEVNTGELFF.

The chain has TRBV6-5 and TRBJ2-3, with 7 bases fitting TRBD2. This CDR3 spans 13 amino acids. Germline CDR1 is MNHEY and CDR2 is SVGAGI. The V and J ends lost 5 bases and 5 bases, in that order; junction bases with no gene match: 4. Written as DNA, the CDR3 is TGTGCCAGCAGTGGGACTAACTTAGATACGCAGTATTTT. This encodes CASSGTNLDTQYF.

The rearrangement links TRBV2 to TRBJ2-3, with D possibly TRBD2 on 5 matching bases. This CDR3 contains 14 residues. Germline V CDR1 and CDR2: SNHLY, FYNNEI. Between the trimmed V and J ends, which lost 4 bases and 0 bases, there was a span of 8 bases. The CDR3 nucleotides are TGTGCCAGCAGTGGAGGGTTTAGCACAGATACGCAGTATTTT. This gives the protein CASSGGFSTDTQYF.

The CDR3, as DNA: TGTGCCTGGAGTGCCCTCTCTGGAAACACCATATATTTT. Its translation is CAWSALSGNTIYF. The V and J genes are TRBV30 and TRBJ1-3; D is unclear. The germline V gene encodes CDR1 GTSNPN and CDR2 SVGIG (reference sequence). Deletions cut 1 base from V and 0 bases from J, with 4 bases between. The CDR3 has 13 residues.

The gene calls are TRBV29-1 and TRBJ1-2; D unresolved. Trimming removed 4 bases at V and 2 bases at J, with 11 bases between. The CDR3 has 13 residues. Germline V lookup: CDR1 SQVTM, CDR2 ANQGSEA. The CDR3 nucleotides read TGCAGCGTTGCTCCCGGGAGAAACTATGGCTACACCTTC. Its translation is CSVAPGRNYGYTF.

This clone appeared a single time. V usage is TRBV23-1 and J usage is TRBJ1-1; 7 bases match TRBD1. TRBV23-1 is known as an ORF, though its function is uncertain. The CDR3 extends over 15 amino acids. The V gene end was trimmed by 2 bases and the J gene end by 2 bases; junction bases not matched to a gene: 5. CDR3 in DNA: TGCGCCAGCAGTCAAACGGGACAGTTTAACACTGAAGCTTTCTTT. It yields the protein CASSQTGQFNTEAFF.

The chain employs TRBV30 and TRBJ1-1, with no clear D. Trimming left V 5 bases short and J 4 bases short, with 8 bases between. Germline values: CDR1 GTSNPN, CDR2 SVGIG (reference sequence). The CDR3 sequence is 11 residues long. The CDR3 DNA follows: TGTGCCTGGGCAGGAGGCACTGAAGCTTTCTTT. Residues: CAWAGGTEAFF.

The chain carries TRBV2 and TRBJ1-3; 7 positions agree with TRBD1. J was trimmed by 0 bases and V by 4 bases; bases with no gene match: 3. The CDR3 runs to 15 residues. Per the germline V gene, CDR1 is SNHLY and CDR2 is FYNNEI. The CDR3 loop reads CASSADRSSGNTIYF. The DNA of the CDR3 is TGTGCCAGCAGTGCGGACAGGAGCTCTGGAAACACCATATATTTT. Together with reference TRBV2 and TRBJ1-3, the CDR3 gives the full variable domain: EPEVTQTPSHQVTQMGQEVILRCVPISNHLYFYWYRQILGQKVEFLVSFYNNEISEKSEIFDDQFSVERPDGSNFTLKIRSTKLEDSAMYFCASSADRSSGNTIYFGEGSWLTVV.

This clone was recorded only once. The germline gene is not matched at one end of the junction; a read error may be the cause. CDR3 bases: TGTGCCACCAGCAGAGATAGATCGACAGCGCGGGAAGGAGGGCTCTTT. The encoded protein is CATSRDRSTAREGGLF. The gene calls are TRBV15 and TRBJ1-1; TRBD1 might be the D (5 bases). Germline V CDR1 and CDR2: LNHNV, YYDKDF (reference sequence). The CDR3 extends over 16 amino acids.

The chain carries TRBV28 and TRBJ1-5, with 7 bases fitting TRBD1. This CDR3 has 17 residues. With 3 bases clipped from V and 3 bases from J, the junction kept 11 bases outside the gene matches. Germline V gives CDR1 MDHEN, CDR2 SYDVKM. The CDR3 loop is CASSFSRGGRINQPQHF. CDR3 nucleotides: TGTGCCAGCAGTTTTTCCAGAGGGGGCAGAATCAATCAGCCCCAGCATTTT.

CDR3 DNA sequence: TGCGCCAGCAGCCCGACCGGGACAGGGTTTGGCGAGCAGTACTTC. Translating gives CASSPTGTGFGEQYF. The chain is built from TRBV5-1 and TRBJ2-7; the match to TRBD1 covers 9 bases. The germline CDR1 and CDR2 sequences are SGHRS and YFSETQ. The CDR3 spans 15 residues. Trimming at V came to 4 bases and at J to 6 bases, leaving 11 bases not matched to a gene. Based on the CDR3 plus reference TRBV5-1 and TRBJ2-7, the full variable domain is KAGVTQTPRYLIKTRGQQVTLSCSPISGHRSVSWYQQTPGQGLQFLFEYFSETQRNKGNFPGRFSGRQFSNSRSEMNVSTLELGDSALYLCASSPTGTGFGEQYFGPGTRLTVT.

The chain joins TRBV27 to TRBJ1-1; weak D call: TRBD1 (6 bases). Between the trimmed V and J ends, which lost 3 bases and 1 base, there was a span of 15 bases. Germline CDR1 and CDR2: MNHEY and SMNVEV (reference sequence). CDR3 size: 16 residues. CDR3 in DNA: TGTGCCAGCAGTTTTATACAGGGAAGTGGGAACACTGAAGCTTTCTTT. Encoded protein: CASSFIQGSGNTEAFF.

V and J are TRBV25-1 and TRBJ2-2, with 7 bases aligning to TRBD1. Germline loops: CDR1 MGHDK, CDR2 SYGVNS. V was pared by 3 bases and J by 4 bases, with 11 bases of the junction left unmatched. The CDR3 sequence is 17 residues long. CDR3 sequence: CASSDGTVATFTGELFF. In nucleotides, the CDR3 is TGTGCCAGCAGTGACGGGACAGTCGCAACTTTCACCGGGGAGCTGTTTTTT.

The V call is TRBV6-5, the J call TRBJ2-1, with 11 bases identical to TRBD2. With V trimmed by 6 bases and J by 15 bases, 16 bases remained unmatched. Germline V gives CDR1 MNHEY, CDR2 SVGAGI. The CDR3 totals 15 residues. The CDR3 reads CASSPGTSGPRPGFF. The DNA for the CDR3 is TGTGCCAGCAGCCCCGGGACTAGCGGCCCCCGGCCCGGGTTCTTC.

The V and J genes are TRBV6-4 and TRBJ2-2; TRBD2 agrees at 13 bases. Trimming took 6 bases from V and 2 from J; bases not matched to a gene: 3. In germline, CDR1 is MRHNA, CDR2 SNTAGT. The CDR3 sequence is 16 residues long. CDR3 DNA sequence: TGTGCCAGCAGAGGACTAGCGGGAGACAACACCGGGGAGCTGTTTTTT. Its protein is CASRGLAGDNTGELFF.

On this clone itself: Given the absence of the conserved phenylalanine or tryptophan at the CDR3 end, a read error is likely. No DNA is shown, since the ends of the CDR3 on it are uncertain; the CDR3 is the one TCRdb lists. CDR3 in amino acids: CASSQVRQPALV. The V and J genes are TRBV4-1 and TRBJ1-1. Per the germline V gene, CDR1 is MGHRA and CDR2 is YSYEKL. 12 amino acids form the CDR3, both terminal residues included.

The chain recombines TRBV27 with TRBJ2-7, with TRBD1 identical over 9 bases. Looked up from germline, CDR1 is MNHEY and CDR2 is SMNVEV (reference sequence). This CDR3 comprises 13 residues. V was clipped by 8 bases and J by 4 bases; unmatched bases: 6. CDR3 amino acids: CASRQGVSYEQYF. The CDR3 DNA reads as TGTGCCAGCCGACAGGGGGTATCGTACGAGCAGTACTTC.

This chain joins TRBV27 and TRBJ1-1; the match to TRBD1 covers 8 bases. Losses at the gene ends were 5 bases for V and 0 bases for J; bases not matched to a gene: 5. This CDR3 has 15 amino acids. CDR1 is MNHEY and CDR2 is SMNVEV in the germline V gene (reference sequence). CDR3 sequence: CASSQQGVVNTEAFF. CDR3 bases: TGTGCCAGCAGTCAACAGGGGGTGGTGAACACTGAAGCTTTCTTT.

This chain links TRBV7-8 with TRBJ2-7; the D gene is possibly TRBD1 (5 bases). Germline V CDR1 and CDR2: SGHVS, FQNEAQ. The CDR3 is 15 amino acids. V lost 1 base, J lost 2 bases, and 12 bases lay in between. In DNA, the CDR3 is TGTGCCAGCAGCTTAGGCCAGGACACAACCTACGAGCAGTACTTC. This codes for CASSLGQDTTYEQYF.

In DNA, the CDR3 is TGTGCCAGCAGCGTAGATCGGGGAATGTGGGGCTACACCTTC. The encoded protein is CASSVDRGMWGYTF. The chain employs TRBV9 and TRBJ1-2; no clear D gene. This CDR3 has 14 residues. Trimming removed 0 bases at V and 8 bases at J, with 14 bases between. Per the germline V gene, CDR1 is SGDLS and CDR2 is YYNGEE.

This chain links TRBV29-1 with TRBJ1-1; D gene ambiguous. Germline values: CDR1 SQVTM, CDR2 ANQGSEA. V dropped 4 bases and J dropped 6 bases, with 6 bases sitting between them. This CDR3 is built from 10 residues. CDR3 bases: TGCAGCGTTGGTGCAGCTGAAGCTTTCTTT. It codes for CSVGAAEAFF.

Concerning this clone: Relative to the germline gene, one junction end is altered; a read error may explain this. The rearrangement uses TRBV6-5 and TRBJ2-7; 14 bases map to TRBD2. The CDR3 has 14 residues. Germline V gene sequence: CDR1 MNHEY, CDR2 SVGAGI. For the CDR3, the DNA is TGTGCCAGCAGTGCCGGGACTAGCGGGAGAGGGGAGAACTTC. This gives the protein CASSAGTSGRGENF.

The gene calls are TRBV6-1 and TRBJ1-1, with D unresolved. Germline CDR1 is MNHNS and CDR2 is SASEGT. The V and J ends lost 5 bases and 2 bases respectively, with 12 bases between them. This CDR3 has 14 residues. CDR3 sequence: CASSNYQGNTEAFF. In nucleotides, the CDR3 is TGTGCCAGCAGTAACTATCAAGGAAACACTGAAGCTTTCTTT.

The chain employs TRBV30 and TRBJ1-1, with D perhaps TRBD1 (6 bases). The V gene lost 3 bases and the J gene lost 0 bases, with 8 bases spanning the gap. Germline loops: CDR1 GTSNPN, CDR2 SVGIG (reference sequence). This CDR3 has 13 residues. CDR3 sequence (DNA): TGTGCCTGGAGCGGACAGCTGAACACTGAAGCTTTCTTT. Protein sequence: CAWSGQLNTEAFF.

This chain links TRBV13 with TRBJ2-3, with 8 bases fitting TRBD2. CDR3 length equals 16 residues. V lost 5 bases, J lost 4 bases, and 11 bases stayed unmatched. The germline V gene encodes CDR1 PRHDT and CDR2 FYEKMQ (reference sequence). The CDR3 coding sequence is TGTGCCAGCAGCCCTCCCCGAAGCGGGGGCCCAGATACGCAGTATTTT. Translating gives CASSPPRSGGPDTQYF.

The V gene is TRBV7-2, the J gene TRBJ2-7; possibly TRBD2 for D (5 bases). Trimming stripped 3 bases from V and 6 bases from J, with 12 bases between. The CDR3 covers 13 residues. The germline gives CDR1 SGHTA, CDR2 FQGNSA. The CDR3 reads CASSFSGISEQYF. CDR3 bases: TGTGCCAGCAGCTTTTCCGGGATTAGCGAGCAGTACTTC. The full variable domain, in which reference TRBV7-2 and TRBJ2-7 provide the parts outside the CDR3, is GAGVSQSPSNKVTEKGKDVELRCDPISGHTALYWYRQSLGQGLEFLIYFQGNSAPDKSGLPSDRFSAERTGGSVSTLTIQRTQQEDSAVYLCASSFSGISEQYFGPGTRLTVT.

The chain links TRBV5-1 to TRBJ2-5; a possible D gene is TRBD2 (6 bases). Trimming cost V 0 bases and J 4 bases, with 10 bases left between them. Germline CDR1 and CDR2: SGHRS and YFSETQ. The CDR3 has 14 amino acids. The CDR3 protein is CASSLAGAGETQYF. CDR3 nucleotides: TGCGCCAGCAGCTTGGCCGGAGCGGGAGAGACCCAGTACTTC.